Described below is a single T cell receptor (beta chain) sequence and its context. Its target is unknown. A second PCR, run for roughly 7 to 12 cycles, used a sample-barcoded 5' primer plus a J-beta primer mix. Template switching added a 12-random-nucleotide identifier to every cDNA molecule. MiXCR, applied by TCRdb to the 5' RACE reads, yields one record per CDR3 protein. This sample has approximately 800,000 distinct CDR3 sequences; roughly 64% occur once, and the top ten carry roughly 22%. The sample comes from a study of blood T cells in healthy people across ages. Those donating, healthy Caucasian individuals from Russia, were aged roughly 6 to 90. Overall study findings and caveats: PBMCs that were unsorted prevented a conclusive naive versus antigen-experienced comparison. CMV status of donors was unknown, possibly confounding expanded clonotype changes.

Sequencing was carried out using blood. This clonotype originated in a man aged 25 to 40 in good health.

The CDR3 DNA is TGTGCCAGTTATAGGGGTTTTGGGGCCAACGTCCTGACTTTC. It specifies CASYRGFGANVLTF. The chain has TRBV12-3 or TRBV12-4 and TRBJ2-6; perhaps TRBD1 as D (5 bases). CDR3 length equals 14 residues. Trimming took 9 bases from V and 3 from J, leaving 12 bases between them.